This is a list of T cell receptor beta chains from one sample in a study of response to subunit inactivated influenza vaccine. TCRdb called the RT-PCR reads again in MiXCR, with one record for every CDR3 protein. The table shows around 850,000 distinct CDR3 sequences, with about a fifth occurring only once. Material: PBMCs from blood, obtained more than 4 days after vaccination. The receptors derive from a man in his fifties or sixties who received an inactivated influenza vaccine. Each CDR3 is given with its conserved first and last residue. A D gene is named only where the DNA matches it firmly. For some rows the clone size is stated as once, few or many, or as a class when expanded; others skip it.

cdr3_aa,cdr3_nt,d_call,j_call,clone_size,v_call
CASSVQDSRAADTQYF,TGTGCCAGCAGCGTTCAAGACAGCAGGGCCGCAGATACGCAGTATTTT,-,TRBJ2-3,-,TRBV9
CAISAGLAETQYF,TGTGCCATCTCAGCGGGACTAGCCGAGACCCAGTACTTC,TRBD2,TRBJ2-5,-,TRBV10-3
CASSLYQGQDTDTQYF,TGTGCCAGCAGTCTCTACCAGGGACAGGACACAGATACGCAGTATTTT,TRBD1,TRBJ2-3,few,TRBV27
CASSLDYNSYEQYF,TGTGCCAGCAGCTTAGATTATAACAGCTACGAGCAGTACTTC,-,TRBJ2-7,-,TRBV11-3
CASRNRGSSYNEQFF,TGTGCCAGCAGAAACAGGGGGAGCTCCTACAATGAGCAGTTCTTC,TRBD1,TRBJ2-1,few,TRBV5-5
CASSLSYLGREGDTQYF,TGTGCCAGCAGCTTATCTTACCTCGGGCGGGAGGGAGATACGCAGTATTTT,TRBD2,TRBJ2-3,many,TRBV7-2
CASSRLPSGIGTDTQYF,TGTGCCAGCAGTCGCCTCCCTAGCGGGATTGGGACAGATACGCAGTATTTT,TRBD2,TRBJ2-3,-,TRBV12-3/TRBV12-4
CASSRNRTAAYKQYF,TGTGCCAGCAGCCGGAATAGGACCGCCGCCTACAAGCAGTACTTC,-,TRBJ2-7,once,TRBV7-8
CASSVAGSGELFF,TGTGCCAGCAGCGTAGCGGGGTCCGGGGAGCTGTTTTTT,TRBD2,TRBJ2-2,few,TRBV7-9
CASSLGSSGAYEQYF,TGTGCCAGCAGCTTAGGCTCGAGCGGAGCCTACGAGCAGTACTTC,-,TRBJ2-7,many,TRBV7-6
CAISESGGGYNEQFF,TGTGCCATCAGTGAGTCGGGGGGAGGGTACAATGAGCAGTTCTTC,TRBD2,TRBJ2-1,few,TRBV10-3
CASSQDWGLHTDTQYF,TGCGCCAGCAGCCAAGATTGGGGACTCCACACAGATACGCAGTATTTT,-,TRBJ2-3,-,TRBV4-3
CASSQERGNSYTF,TGCGCCAGCAGCCAAGAGCGGGGTAACAGCTACACCTTC,-,TRBJ1-2,-,TRBV4-3
CASSYRTSDYNEQFF,TGTGCCAGCAGTTACCGGACTAGCGACTACAATGAGCAGTTCTTC,TRBD2,TRBJ2-1,-,TRBV6-5
CASSQGQGITEAFF,TGTGCCAGCAGCCAGGGACAGGGAATCACTGAAGCTTTCTTT,TRBD1,TRBJ1-1,few,TRBV3-1
CASSLRLAGGPANTGELFF,TGCGCCAGCAGCCTACGACTAGCGGGGGGGCCTGCGAACACCGGGGAGCTGTTTTTT,TRBD2,TRBJ2-2,few,TRBV4-1
CASSLPTRLAADTQYF,TGTGCCAGCAGCTTACCTACGAGACTAGCGGCAGATACGCAGTATTTT,TRBD2,TRBJ2-3,-,TRBV11-2
CSARPRQGMTYEQYF,TGCAGTGCTCGACCACGACAGGGGATGACCTACGAGCAGTACTTC,TRBD1,TRBJ2-7,-,TRBV20-1
CASSLAGPPNIQYF,TGTGCCAGCAGCCTAGCGGGACCCCCAAACATTCAGTACTTC,TRBD2,TRBJ2-4,many,TRBV6-1
CASSSSGSRIEQYF,TGCGCCAGCAGTTCATCCGGGAGCCGAATCGAGCAGTACTTC,-,TRBJ2-7,few,TRBV5-1
CASSPGQGAVGEQYF,TGTGCCAGCTCCCCTGGACAGGGGGCAGTAGGCGAGCAGTACTTC,TRBD1,TRBJ2-7,-,TRBV18
CASSVRLAVYEQYF,TGTGCCAGCAGTGTGCGGCTAGCGGTCTACGAGCAGTACTTC,TRBD2,TRBJ2-7,few,TRBV2
CASSKTGGPYEQYF,TGTGCCAGCAGCAAAACAGGGGGCCCCTACGAGCAGTACTTC,TRBD1,TRBJ2-7,-,TRBV7-2
CASRIGGSNQPQHF,TGTGCCAGCAGAATAGGAGGGAGCAATCAGCCCCAGCATTTT,-,TRBJ1-5,-,TRBV12-3/TRBV12-4
CASSFRDYSYEQYF,TGTGCCAGCAGTTTCCGGGACTACTCCTACGAGCAGTACTTC,TRBD2,TRBJ2-7,-,TRBV6-2/TRBV6-3
CASSLQTANEKLFF,TGTGCCAGCAGCTTACAGACAGCGAATGAAAAACTGTTTTTT,-,TRBJ1-4,-,TRBV7-2
CASSREPGLAGFNEQFF,TGTGCCAGCAGCCGGGAGCCGGGACTAGCGGGATTCAATGAGCAGTTCTTC,TRBD2,TRBJ2-1,few,TRBV11-2
CASSLDLAGEYEQYF,TGTGCCAGCAGCTTAGACCTAGCGGGAGAATACGAGCAGTACTTC,TRBD2,TRBJ2-7,-,TRBV7-9
CAISEPGQGGNEQFF,TGTGCCATCAGTGAGCCCGGACAGGGAGGCAATGAGCAGTTCTTC,TRBD1,TRBJ2-1,-,TRBV10-3
CAISGGTGGPGELFF,TGTGCCATCAGTGGCGGGACAGGGGGCCCCGGGGAGCTGTTTTTT,TRBD1,TRBJ2-2,-,TRBV10-3
CASSLLVAGNGELFF,TGCGCCAGCAGCTTGCTGGTAGCGGGGAATGGGGAGCTGTTTTTT,TRBD2,TRBJ2-2,-,TRBV5-1
CASSMDGSGANVLTF,TGTGCCAGTAGTATGGACGGCTCTGGGGCCAACGTCCTGACTTTC,-,TRBJ2-6,-,TRBV19
CASSVGQGMSGELFF,TGTGCCAGCAGCGTAGGGCAGGGGATGTCCGGGGAGCTGTTTTTT,-,TRBJ2-2,-,TRBV9
CAISGPNTAYEQYF,TGTGCCATCAGTGGACCGAATACTGCCTACGAGCAGTACTTC,-,TRBJ2-7,few,TRBV10-3
CASSLVGQFYGYTF,TGTGCCAGCAGTTTGGTGGGACAGTTCTATGGCTACACCTTC,TRBD1,TRBJ1-2,-,TRBV12-3/TRBV12-4
CASSQEGTLNGDTQYF,TGTGCCAGCAGCCAGGAGGGCACCCTTAACGGAGATACGCAGTATTTT,-,TRBJ2-3,few,TRBV3-1
CASSLTPLMNQPQHF,TGTGCCAGCAGTTTAACTCCCCTGATGAATCAGCCCCAGCATTTT,-,TRBJ1-5,-,TRBV27
CSSRVRASYEQYF,TGCAGTTCTAGAGTCAGGGCCTCCTACGAGCAGTACTTC,-,TRBJ2-7,-,TRBV20-1
CSARVSGSTYEQYF,TGCAGTGCTAGAGTTAGCGGGAGTACCTACGAGCAGTACTTC,TRBD2,TRBJ2-7,few,TRBV20-1
CASSTASSYNEQFF,TGTGCCAGTAGTACTGCGAGCTCCTACAATGAGCAGTTCTTC,-,TRBJ2-1,-,TRBV19
CASRLRGTDTQYF,TGTGCCAGCAGACTTCGAGGCACAGATACGCAGTATTTT,-,TRBJ2-3,-,TRBV12-3/TRBV12-4
CSAGGTSGAKNIQYF,TGCAGTGCGGGCGGGACTAGCGGAGCCAAAAACATTCAGTACTTC,TRBD2,TRBJ2-4,many,TRBV20-1
CASSQDGGPSYEQYF,TGCGCCAGCAGCCAAGACGGGGGGCCATCCTACGAGCAGTACTTC,-,TRBJ2-7,few,TRBV4-3
CASSGGTPYNEQFF,TGCGCCAGCAGCGGCGGGACGCCCTACAATGAGCAGTTCTTC,-,TRBJ2-1,-,TRBV5-1
CSVEAGGRNNEQFF,TGCAGCGTTGAAGCGGGCGGGAGGAACAATGAGCAGTTCTTC,TRBD2,TRBJ2-1,few,TRBV29-1
CASSIEVAKNIQYF,TGTGCCAGTAGTATAGAAGTAGCCAAAAACATTCAGTACTTC,-,TRBJ2-4,few,TRBV19
CASSYRTGTGELFF,TGTGCCAGCAGTTACCGGACAGGTACCGGGGAGCTGTTTTTT,TRBD1,TRBJ2-2,-,TRBV12-3/TRBV12-4
CASRGQGASNTGELFF,TGTGCCAGTAGAGGACAGGGGGCATCGAACACCGGGGAGCTGTTTTTT,TRBD1,TRBJ2-2,few,TRBV12-3/TRBV12-4
CASSQNKGEQYF,TGTGCCAGCAGTCAAAATAAAGGCGAGCAGTACTTC,-,TRBJ2-7,few,TRBV6-5
CASSSLGTSRYEQYF,TGTGCCAGCAGCAGTCTGGGGACCAGCAGGTACGAGCAGTACTTC,-,TRBJ2-7,-,TRBV6-1